The rows below give T cell receptor beta chains drawn from one sample of a study of control samples from healthy donors and cancer patients. Repertoires were generated with immunoSEQ multiplex PCR, while TCRdb's copy carries only in-frame clones and drops some. This table holds approximately 160,000 clones, 90% to 95% found once. The sequenced sample consisted of blood. Receptors originate from an older woman in good health. The CDR3 runs from the conserved cysteine through the conserved F or W. A D gene is named only where the DNA matches it firmly. Where a row states a size, it is once, few, many or the class of an expanded clone; other rows omit it.

TRBD1	.	TRBV5-5	TRBJ2-7	TGTGCCAGCAGCTTCAGGGGGCCGCCCTACGAGCAGTACTTC	CASSFRGPPYEQYF
.	.	TRBV6-6	TRBJ1-1	TGTGCCAGCACTTTGGACGGCTCGAACACTGAAGCTTTCTTT	CASTLDGSNTEAFF
.	.	TRBV9	TRBJ2-6	TGTGCCAGCAGCATCACATCAGGGTTCGCCAACGTCCTGACTTTC	CASSITSGFANVLTF
TRBD2	.	TRBV7-2	TRBJ2-5	TGTGCCAGCAGCAGCGGGGGGGCCTCAGAGACCCAGTACTTC	CASSSGGASETQYF
.	once	TRBV10-1	TRBJ1-3	TGCGCCAGCAGTGAGGACAGGAACTCTGGAAACACCATATATTTT	CASSEDRNSGNTIYF
TRBD1	once	TRBV28	TRBJ1-1	TGTGCCAGCAGTCAAACGACAGGGGCGAACACTGAAGCTTTCTTT	CASSQTTGANTEAFF
.	.	TRBV3-1/TRBV3-2	TRBJ1-6	TGTGCCAGCAGCCAATGGGTTAATTCACCCCTCCACTTT	CASSQWVNSPLHF
.	.	TRBV11-1	TRBJ1-6	TGTGCCAGCAGCCTAGAGGGGTTTCCAAATTCACCCCTCCACTTT	CASSLEGFPNSPLHF
TRBD2	.	TRBV6-4	TRBJ2-2	TGTGCCAGCAAAGCGGGGGCTTCGAACACCGGGGAGCTGTTTTTT	CASKAGASNTGELFF
TRBD1	.	TRBV2	TRBJ2-1	TGTGCCAGCACCAAGTCTTTGGACAGGGACAATGAGCAGTTCTTC	CASTKSLDRDNEQFF
.	once	TRBV3-1/TRBV3-2	TRBJ2-6	TGTGCCAGCAGCCAAGATAGTCTCTCTGGGGCCAACGTCCTGACTTTC	CASSQDSLSGANVLTF
TRBD2	.	TRBV7-2	TRBJ2-3	TGTGCCAGCAGCACCACGGGACTAGCGGGGGGGCGGGGAGATACGCAGTATTTT	CASSTTGLAGGRGDTQYF
.	.	TRBV2	TRBJ2-1	TGTGCCAGCAGTGAACAGGGAGGGGGTGAGCAGTTCTTC	CASSEQGGGEQFF
TRBD1	.	TRBV7-3	TRBJ1-2	TGTGCCAGCAGCTTAAGTGGACAGGGGGATGGCTACACCTTC	CASSLSGQGDGYTF
TRBD1	once	TRBV6-5	TRBJ1-3	TGTGCCAGCAGGGGACAGGGGGTAGGAGGAAACACCATATATTTT	CASRGQGVGGNTIYF
TRBD1	.	TRBV20-1	TRBJ1-1	TGCAGTGCTAGTCTGGACAGGCCGAACACTGAAGCTTTCTTT	CSASLDRPNTEAFF
TRBD1	once	TRBV12-3/TRBV12-4	TRBJ1-1	TGTGCCAGCAACGGGGGACAGATTGAAGCTTTCTTT	CASNGGQIEAFF
.	.	TRBV19	TRBJ2-1	TGTGCCAGTAGTAGCGGGACCTACAATGAGCAGTTCTTC	CASSSGTYNEQFF